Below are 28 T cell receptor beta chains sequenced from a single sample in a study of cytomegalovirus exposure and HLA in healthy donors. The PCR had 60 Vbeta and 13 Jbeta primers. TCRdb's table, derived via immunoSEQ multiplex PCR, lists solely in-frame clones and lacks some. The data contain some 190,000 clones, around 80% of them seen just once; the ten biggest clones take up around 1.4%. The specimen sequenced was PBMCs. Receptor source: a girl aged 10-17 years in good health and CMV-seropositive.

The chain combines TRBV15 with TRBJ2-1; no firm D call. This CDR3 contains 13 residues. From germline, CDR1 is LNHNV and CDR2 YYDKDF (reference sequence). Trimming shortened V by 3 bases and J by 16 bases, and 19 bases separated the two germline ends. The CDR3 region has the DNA TGTGCCACCAGCAGCAATACTCTAGGCGTCAGCTTCTTC. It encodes CATSSNTLGVSFF.

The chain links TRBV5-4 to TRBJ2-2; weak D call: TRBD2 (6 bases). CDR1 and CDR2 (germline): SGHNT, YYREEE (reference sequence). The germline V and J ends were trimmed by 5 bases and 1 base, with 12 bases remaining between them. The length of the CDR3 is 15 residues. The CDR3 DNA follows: TGTGCCAGCAGGGTCGGGACTTTGAACACCGGGGAGCTGTTTTTT. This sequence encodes CASRVGTLNTGELFF.

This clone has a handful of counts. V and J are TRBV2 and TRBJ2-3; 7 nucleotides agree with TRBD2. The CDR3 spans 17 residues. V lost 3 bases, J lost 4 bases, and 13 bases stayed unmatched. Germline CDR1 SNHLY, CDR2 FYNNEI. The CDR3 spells CASSDLAEYSGPDTQYF. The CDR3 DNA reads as TGTGCCAGCAGTGACCTAGCGGAGTATTCTGGCCCAGATACGCAGTATTTT.

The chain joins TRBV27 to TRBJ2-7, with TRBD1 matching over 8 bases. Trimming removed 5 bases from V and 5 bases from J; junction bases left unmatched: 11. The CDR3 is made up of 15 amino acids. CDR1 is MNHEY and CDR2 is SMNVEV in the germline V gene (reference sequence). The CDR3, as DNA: TGTGCCAGCAGTGGAGTGGACAGGGTGCCCCACGAGCAGTACTTC. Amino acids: CASSGVDRVPHEQYF.

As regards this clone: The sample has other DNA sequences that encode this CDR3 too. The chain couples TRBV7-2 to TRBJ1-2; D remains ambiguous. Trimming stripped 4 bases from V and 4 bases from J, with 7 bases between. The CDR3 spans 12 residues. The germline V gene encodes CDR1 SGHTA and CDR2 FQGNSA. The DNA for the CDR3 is TGTGCCAGCAGCTCGAGGGCCTATGGCTACACCTTC. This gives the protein CASSSRAYGYTF.

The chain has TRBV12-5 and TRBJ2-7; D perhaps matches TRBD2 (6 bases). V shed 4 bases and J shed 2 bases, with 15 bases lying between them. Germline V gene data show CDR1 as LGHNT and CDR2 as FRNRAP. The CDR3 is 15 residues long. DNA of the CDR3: TGTGCTAGTGGTTCGGAGGGCGGGGCAGCCTACGAGCAGTACTTC. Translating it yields CASGSEGGAAYEQYF.

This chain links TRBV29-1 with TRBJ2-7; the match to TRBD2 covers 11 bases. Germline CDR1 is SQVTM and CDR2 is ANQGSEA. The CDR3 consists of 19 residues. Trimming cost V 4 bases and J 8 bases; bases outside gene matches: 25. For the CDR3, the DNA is TGCAGCGTTGTTACTAGCGGGGGTTCTCCTACGACCCTCACTACGCAGCAGTACTTC. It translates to CSVVTSGGSPTTLTTQQYF.

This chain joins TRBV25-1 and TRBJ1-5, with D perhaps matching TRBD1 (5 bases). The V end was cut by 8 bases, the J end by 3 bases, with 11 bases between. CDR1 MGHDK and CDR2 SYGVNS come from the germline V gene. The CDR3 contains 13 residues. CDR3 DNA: TGTGCCAGCCAGACAGTATTCAATCAGCCCCAGCATTTT. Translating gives CASQTVFNQPQHF.

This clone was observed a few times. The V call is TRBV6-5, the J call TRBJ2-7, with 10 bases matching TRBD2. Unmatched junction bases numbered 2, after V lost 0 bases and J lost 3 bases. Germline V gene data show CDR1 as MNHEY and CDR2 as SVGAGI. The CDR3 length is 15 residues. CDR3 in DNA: TGTGCCAGCAGTTACTCGTCTAGCGGGAGCTACGAGCAGTACTTC. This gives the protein CASSYSSSGSYEQYF.

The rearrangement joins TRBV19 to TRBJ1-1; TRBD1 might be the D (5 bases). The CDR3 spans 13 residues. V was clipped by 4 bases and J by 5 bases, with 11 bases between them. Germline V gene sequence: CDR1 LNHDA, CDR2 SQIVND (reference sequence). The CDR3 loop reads CASSRQRHTEAFF. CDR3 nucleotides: TGTGCCAGTAGTAGACAGAGGCATACTGAAGCTTTCTTT.

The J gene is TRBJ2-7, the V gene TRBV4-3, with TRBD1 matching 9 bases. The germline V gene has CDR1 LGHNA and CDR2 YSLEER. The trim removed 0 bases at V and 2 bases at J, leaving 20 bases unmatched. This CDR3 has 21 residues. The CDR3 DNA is TGCGCCAGCAGCCAAGATCGGGGCTGGACAGGGGACGCTTTGGAACCCTACGAGCAGTACTTC. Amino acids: CASSQDRGWTGDALEPYEQYF.

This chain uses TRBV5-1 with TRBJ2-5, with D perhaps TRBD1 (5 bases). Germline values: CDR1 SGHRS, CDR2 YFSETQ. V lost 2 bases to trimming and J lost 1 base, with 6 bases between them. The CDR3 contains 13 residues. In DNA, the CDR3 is TGCGCCAGCAGCTTTACAGGCCAAGAGACCCAGTACTTC. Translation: CASSFTGQETQYF.

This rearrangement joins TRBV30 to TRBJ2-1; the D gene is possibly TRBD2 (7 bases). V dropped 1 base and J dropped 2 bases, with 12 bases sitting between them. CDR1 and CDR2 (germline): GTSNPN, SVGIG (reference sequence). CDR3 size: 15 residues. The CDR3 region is CAWSGGGGTYNEQFF. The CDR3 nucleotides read TGTGCCTGGAGTGGTGGCGGGGGCACCTACAATGAGCAGTTCTTC.

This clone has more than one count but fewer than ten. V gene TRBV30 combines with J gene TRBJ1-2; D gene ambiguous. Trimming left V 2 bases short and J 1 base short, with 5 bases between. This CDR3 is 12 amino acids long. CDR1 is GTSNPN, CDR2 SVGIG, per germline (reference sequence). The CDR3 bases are TGTGCCTGGAGTACAAGTAACTATGGCTACACCTTC. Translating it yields CAWSTSNYGYTF.

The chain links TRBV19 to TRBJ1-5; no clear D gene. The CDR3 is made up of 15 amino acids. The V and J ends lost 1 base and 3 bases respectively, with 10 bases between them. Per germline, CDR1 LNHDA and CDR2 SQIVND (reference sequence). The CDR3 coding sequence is TGTGCCAGTAGTATAGGAGGAGGGTTCAATCAGCCCCAGCATTTT. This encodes CASSIGGGFNQPQHF.

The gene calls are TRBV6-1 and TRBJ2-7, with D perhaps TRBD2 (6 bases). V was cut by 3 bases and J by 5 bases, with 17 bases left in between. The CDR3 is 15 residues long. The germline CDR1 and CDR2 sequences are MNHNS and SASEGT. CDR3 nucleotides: TGTGCCAGCAGTGATATGCGACTAGGGGTCCACGAGCAGTACTTC. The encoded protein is CASSDMRLGVHEQYF.

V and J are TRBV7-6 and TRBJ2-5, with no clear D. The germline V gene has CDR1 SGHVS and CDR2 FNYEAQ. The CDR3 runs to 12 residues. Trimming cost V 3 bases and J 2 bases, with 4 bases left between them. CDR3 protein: CASSFPQETQYF. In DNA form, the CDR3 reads TGTGCCAGCAGCTTCCCTCAAGAGACCCAGTACTTC.

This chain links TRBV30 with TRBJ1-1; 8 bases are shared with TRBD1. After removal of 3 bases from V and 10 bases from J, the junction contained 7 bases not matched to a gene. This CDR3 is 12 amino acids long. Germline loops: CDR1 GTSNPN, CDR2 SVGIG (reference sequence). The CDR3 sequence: CAWRQTGGRAFF. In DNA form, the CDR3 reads TGTGCCTGGAGACAAACAGGGGGACGAGCTTTCTTT.

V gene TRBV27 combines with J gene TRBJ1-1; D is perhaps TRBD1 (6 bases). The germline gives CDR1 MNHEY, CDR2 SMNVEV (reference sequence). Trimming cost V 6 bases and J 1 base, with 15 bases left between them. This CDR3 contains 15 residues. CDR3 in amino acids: CASRLDRNWNTEAFF. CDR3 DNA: TGTGCCAGCAGGCTCGACAGGAACTGGAACACTGAAGCTTTCTTT.

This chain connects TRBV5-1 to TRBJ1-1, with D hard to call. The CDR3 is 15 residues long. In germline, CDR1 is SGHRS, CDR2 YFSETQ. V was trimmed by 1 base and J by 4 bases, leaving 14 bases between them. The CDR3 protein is CASSLRTGGSTEAFF. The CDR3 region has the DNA TGCGCCAGCAGCTTGCGTACGGGAGGTTCCACTGAAGCTTTCTTT.

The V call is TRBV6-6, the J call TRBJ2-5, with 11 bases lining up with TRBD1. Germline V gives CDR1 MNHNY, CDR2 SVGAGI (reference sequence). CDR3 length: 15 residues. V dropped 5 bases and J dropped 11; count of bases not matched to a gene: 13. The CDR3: CASSAPGQGERKQYF. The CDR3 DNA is TGTGCCAGCAGTGCCCCGGGACAGGGGGAACGAAAGCAGTACTTC.

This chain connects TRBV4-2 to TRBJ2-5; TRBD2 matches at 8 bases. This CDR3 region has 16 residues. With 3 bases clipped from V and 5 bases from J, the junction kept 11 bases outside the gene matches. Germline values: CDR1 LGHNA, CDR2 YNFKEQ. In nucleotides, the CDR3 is TGTGCCAGCAGCCACGGGAGGGGACTTAGCGACGAGACCCAGTACTTC. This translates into CASSHGRGLSDETQYF.

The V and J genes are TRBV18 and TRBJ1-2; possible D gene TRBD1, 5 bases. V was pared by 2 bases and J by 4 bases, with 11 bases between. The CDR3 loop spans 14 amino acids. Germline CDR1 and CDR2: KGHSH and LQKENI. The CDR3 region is CASSPGAGIYGYTF. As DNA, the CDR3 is TGTGCCAGCTCACCAGGAGCAGGGATCTATGGCTACACCTTC.

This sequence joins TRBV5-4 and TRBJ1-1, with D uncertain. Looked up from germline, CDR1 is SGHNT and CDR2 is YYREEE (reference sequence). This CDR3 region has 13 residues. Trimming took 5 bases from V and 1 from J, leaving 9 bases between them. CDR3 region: CASRSLPNTEAFF. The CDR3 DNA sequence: TGTGCCAGCAGGTCACTGCCGAACACTGAAGCTTTCTTT.

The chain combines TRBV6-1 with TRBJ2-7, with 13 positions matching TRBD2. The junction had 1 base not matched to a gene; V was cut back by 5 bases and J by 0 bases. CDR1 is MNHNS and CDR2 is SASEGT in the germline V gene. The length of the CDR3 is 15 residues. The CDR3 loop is CASSWTSGSSYEQYF. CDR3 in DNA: TGTGCCAGCAGTTGGACTAGCGGGAGCTCCTACGAGCAGTACTTC.

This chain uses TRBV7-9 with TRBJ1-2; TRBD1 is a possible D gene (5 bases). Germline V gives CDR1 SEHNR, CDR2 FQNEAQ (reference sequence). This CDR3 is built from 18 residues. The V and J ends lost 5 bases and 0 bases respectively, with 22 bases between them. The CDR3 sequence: CASSPSGGSGPSNYGYTF. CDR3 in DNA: TGTGCCAGCAGCCCCTCCGGGGGGTCTGGCCCGTCTAACTATGGCTACACCTTC.

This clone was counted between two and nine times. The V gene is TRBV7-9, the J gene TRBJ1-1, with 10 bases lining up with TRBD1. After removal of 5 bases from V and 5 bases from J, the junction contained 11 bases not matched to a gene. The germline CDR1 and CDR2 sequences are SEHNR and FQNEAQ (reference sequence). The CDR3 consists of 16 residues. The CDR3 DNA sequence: TGTGCCAGCAGCCTAGAGACAGGGGGCCCTTTGACTGAAGCTTTCTTT. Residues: CASSLETGGPLTEAFF.

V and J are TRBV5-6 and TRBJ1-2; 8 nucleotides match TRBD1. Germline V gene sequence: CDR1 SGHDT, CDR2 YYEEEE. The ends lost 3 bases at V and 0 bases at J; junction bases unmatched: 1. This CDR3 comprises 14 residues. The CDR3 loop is CASSSGQANYGYTF. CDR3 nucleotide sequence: TGTGCCAGCAGCTCGGGACAGGCTAACTATGGCTACACCTTC.